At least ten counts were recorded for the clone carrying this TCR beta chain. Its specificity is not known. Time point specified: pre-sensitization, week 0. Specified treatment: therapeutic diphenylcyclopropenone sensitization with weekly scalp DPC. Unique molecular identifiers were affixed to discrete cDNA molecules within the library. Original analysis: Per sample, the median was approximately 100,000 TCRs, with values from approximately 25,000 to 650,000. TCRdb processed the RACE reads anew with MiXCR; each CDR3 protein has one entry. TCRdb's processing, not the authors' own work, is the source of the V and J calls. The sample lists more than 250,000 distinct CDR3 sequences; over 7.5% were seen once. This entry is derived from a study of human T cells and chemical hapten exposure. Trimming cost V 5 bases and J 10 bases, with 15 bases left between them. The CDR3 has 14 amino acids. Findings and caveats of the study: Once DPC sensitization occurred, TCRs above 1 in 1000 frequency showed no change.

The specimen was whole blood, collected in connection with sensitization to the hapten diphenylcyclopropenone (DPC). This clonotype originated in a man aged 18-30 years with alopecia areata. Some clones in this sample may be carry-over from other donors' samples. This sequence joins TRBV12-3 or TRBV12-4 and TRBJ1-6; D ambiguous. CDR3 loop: CASSPQAIGSPLHF. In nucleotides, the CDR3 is TGTGCCAGCAGTCCCCAAGCTATCGGCTCACCCCTCCACTTT.